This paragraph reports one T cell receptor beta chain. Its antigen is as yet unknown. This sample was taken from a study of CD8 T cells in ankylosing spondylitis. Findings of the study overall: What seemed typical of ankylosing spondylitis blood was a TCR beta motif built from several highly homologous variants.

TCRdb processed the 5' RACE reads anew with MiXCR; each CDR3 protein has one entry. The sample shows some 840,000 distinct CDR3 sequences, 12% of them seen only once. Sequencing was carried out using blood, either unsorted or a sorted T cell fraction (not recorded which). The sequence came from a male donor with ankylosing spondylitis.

This CDR3 is CASSLAASWGEQYF. For the CDR3, the DNA is TGTGCCAGCAGTTTAGCGGCTAGCTGGGGCGAGCAGTACTTC. The genes are TRBV28 and TRBJ2-7, with a weak D call TRBD2 (5 bases). Germline loops: CDR1 MDHEN, CDR2 SYDVKM. Trimming stripped 2 bases from V and 6 bases from J, with 14 bases between. The CDR3 has 14 residues.